These T cell receptor beta chains were read from a single sample in a study of cytomegalovirus exposure and HLA in healthy donors. TCRdb keeps only in-frame clones here, not all; method: immunoSEQ multiplex PCR. The profile shows some 160,000 clones, about 72% of them singletons. Specimen: PBMCs. These receptors were taken from a male donor in good health and CMV-seronegative. Each CDR3 is given without its conserved first and last residue. The order of the fields is J gene, V gene, CDR3 protein.

J: TRBJ2-2; V: TRBV7-2; CDR3: ASPMGQGDTGELF
J: .; V: TRBV9; CDR3: ASSVGEGKPYEQY
J: TRBJ1-1; V: TRBV11-2; CDR3: ASSLDSLNTEAF
J: TRBJ1-2; V: TRBV28; CDR3: ASMTELYGYT
J: TRBJ2-2; V: TRBV6-4; CDR3: ASSASGTDMTGELF
J: TRBJ1-1; V: TRBV11-2; CDR3: ASSLGQGAKGAF
J: TRBJ2-7; V: TRBV6-5; CDR3: ASSYASQAYEQY
J: TRBJ1-1; V: TRBV7-8; CDR3: ASSLRDRVLGNTEAF
J: TRBJ2-5; V: TRBV2; CDR3: ASSEAVAGGLKTQY
J: TRBJ1-5; V: TRBV6-5; CDR3: ASRGEQGSNQPQH
J: TRBJ2-7; V: TRBV7-3; CDR3: ASSRTSGTYEQY
J: TRBJ2-3; V: TRBV7-2; CDR3: ASSPGLAGAFTDTQY
J: TRBJ1-1; V: TRBV7-9; CDR3: ASSPGGLTNTEAF
J: TRBJ2-5; V: TRBV7-9; CDR3: ASSLGSAVETQY
J: TRBJ2-5; V: TRBV14; CDR3: ASSRQTGGRFQETQY
J: TRBJ2-1; V: TRBV5-1; CDR3: ASSSGGTAANEQF
J: TRBJ1-1; V: TRBV5-5; CDR3: ASSLVGRGVTEAF
J: TRBJ2-3; V: TRBV4-3; CDR3: ASSQGMAFGTDTQY
J: TRBJ2-3; V: TRBV9; CDR3: ASSPRLAGGGSITDTQY
J: TRBJ1-1; V: TRBV7-8; CDR3: ASSLPGGTGGTEAF
J: TRBJ2-6; V: TRBV7-6; CDR3: ASSFILAGGIGANVLT
J: TRBJ1-2; V: TRBV18; CDR3: ASSPDSLPNYGYT
J: TRBJ2-1; V: TRBV30; CDR3: AWTPSYNEQF
J: TRBJ2-5; V: TRBV29-1; CDR3: SVARGGETQY
J: TRBJ2-7; V: TRBV5-5; CDR3: ASSTVGGGIYEQY
J: .; V: TRBV28; CDR3: ASGRQGLHEQY
J: TRBJ2-7; V: TRBV6-1; CDR3: ASSTTPTGGEQY
J: TRBJ1-1; V: TRBV5-1; CDR3: ASSLVGQNTEAF
J: TRBJ1-5; V: TRBV28; CDR3: ASSLKSRGQPQH
J: TRBJ1-2; V: TRBV27; CDR3: ASSLEKPSRYGYT
J: TRBJ2-5; V: TRBV5-1; CDR3: ASSLARETQY
J: TRBJ1-1; V: TRBV5-4; CDR3: ASSSGGGAPNTEAF
J: TRBJ2-5; V: TRBV7-3; CDR3: ASSLGTGGEETQY
J: TRBJ2-6; V: TRBV7-3; CDR3: ASSLMPSDYSGANVLT
J: TRBJ2-5; V: TRBV28; CDR3: ASFYDRGGQETQY
J: TRBJ1-1; V: TRBV7-8; CDR3: ASSQGSNEAF
J: TRBJ2-7; V: TRBV19; CDR3: ASSIGTGIFYEQY
J: TRBJ1-4; V: TRBV5-1; CDR3: ASSPGQAGGREKLF
J: TRBJ2-7; V: TRBV6-1; CDR3: ASSEWVSGSYEQY
J: TRBJ2-2; V: TRBV6-1; CDR3: ASSKGQGVTGELF
J: TRBJ2-7; V: TRBV28; CDR3: ASIGQGGNEQY
J: TRBJ2-7; V: TRBV5-1; CDR3: ASSLGAGGRSHEQY
J: TRBJ1-2; V: TRBV2; CDR3: ASGGQGALDGYT
J: TRBJ1-1; V: TRBV5-1; CDR3: ASRPTGGMNTEAF
J: TRBJ2-1; V: TRBV5-1; CDR3: ASSPGRQASYNEQF
J: TRBJ1-5; V: TRBV28; CDR3: ASRTSGSNQPQH
J: TRBJ2-3; V: TRBV5-1; CDR3: ASSSLDTQY
J: TRBJ2-2; V: TRBV15; CDR3: ATSREALAGGPGELF
J: TRBJ2-7; V: TRBV6-1; CDR3: ASSESQGQVYEQY
J: TRBJ2-5; V: TRBV19; CDR3: ASSLAGVQETQY
J: TRBJ2-7; V: TRBV5-6; CDR3: ASSFSAGGYEQY